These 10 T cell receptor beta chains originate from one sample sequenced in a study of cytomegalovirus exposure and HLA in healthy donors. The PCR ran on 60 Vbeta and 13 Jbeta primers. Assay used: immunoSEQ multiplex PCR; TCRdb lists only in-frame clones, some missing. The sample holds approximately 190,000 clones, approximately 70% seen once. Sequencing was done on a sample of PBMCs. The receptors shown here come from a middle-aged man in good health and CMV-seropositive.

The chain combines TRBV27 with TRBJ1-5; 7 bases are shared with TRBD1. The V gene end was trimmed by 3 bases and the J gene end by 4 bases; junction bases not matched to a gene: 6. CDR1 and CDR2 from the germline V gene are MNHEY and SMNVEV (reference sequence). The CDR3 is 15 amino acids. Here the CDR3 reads CASSLTGTRNQPQHF. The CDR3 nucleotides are TGTGCCAGCAGTTTGACAGGGACGAGGAATCAGCCCCAGCATTTT.

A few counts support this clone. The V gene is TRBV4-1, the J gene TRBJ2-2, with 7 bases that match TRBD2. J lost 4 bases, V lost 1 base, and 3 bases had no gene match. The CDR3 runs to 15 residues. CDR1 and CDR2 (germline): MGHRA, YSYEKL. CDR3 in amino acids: CASSQGLAVTGELFF. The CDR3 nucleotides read TGCGCCAGCAGCCAAGGACTAGCTGTCACCGGGGAGCTGTTTTTT.

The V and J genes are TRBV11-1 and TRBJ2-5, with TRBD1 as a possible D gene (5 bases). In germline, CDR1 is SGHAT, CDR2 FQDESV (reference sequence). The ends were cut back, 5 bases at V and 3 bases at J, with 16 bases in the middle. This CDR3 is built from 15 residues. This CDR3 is CASSPDGAKKETQYF. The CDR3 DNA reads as TGTGCCAGCAGCCCCGATGGGGCCAAGAAAGAGACCCAGTACTTC.

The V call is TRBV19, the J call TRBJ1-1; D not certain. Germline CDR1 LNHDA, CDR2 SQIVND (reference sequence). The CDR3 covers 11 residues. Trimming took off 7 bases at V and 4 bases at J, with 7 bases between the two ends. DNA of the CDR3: TGTGCCAGTAAGGCGGGCACTGAAGCTTTCTTT. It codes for CASKAGTEAFF. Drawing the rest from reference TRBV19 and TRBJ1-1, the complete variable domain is DGGITQSPKYLFRKEGQNVTLSCEQNLNHDAMYWYRQDPGQGLRLIYYSQIVNDFQKGDIAEGYSVSREKKESFPLTVTSAQKNPTAFYLCASKAGTEAFFGQGTRLTVV.

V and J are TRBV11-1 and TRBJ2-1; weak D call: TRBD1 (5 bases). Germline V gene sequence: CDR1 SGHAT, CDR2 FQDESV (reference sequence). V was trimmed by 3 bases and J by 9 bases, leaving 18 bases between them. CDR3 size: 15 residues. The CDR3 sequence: CASSFLDTLVGEQFF. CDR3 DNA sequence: TGTGCCAGCAGCTTCTTGGACACCCTGGTGGGTGAGCAGTTCTTC.

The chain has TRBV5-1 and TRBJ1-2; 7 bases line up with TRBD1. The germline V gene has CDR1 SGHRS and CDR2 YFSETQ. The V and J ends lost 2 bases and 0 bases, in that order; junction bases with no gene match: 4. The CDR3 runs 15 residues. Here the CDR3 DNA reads TGCGCCAGCAGCTTTCAACAGGGGCCTAACTATGGCTACACCTTC. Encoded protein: CASSFQQGPNYGYTF.

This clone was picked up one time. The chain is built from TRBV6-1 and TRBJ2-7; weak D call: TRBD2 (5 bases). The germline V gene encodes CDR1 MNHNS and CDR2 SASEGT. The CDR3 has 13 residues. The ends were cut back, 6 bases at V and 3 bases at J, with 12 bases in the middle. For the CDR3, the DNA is TGTGCCAGCAGCGCTACTAGTCGCTACGAGCAGTACTTC. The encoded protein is CASSATSRYEQYF.

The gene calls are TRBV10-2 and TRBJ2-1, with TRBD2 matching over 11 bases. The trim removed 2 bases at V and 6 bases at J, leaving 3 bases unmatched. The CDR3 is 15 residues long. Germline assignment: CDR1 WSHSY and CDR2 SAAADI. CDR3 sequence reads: CASSEPSGGLNEQFF. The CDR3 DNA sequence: TGCGCCAGCAGTGAGCCTAGCGGGGGGCTCAATGAGCAGTTCTTC.

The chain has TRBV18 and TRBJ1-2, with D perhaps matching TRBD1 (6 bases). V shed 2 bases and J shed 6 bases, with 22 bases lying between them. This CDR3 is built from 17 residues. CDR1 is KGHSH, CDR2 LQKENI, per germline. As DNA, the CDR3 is TGTGCCAGCTCACCAGGCTCGAGAGGCAGGGGTTCGGATGGCTACACCTTC. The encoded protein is CASSPGSRGRGSDGYTF.

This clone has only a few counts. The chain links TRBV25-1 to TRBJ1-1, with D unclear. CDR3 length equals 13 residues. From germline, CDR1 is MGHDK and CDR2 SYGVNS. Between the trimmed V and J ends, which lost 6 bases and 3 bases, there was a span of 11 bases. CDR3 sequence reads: CASREPGDTEAFF. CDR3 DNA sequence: TGTGCCAGCAGAGAGCCAGGCGACACTGAAGCTTTCTTT.